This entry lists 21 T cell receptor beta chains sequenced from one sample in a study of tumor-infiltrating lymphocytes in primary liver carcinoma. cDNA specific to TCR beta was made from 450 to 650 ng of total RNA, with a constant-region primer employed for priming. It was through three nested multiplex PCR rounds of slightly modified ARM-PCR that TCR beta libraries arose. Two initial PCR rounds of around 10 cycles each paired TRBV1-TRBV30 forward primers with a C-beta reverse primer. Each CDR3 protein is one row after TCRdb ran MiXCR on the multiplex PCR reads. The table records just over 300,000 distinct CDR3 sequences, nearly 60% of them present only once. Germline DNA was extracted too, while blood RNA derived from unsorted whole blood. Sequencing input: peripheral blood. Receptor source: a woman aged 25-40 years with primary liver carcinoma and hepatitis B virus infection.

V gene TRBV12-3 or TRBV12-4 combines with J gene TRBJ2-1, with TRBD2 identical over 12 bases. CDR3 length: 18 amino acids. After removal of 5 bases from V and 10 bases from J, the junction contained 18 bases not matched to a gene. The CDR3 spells CASSTRSGPSGRAGEQFF. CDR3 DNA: TGTGCCAGCAGTACTCGTTCGGGCCCTAGCGGGAGGGCCGGGGAGCAGTTCTTC.

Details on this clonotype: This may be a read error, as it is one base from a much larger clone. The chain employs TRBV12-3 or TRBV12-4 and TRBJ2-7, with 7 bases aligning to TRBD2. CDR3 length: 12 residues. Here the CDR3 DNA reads TGTGCCGGCAGTCTAGCGGAATACGAGCAGTACTTC. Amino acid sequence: CAGSLAEYEQYF.

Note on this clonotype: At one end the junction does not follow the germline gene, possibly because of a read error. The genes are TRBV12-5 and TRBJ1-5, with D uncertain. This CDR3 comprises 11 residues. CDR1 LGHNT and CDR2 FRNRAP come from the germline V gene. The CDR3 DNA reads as TGTGCTAGTGATTCCAATCAGCCTCAGCGTTTT. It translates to CASDSNQPQRF.

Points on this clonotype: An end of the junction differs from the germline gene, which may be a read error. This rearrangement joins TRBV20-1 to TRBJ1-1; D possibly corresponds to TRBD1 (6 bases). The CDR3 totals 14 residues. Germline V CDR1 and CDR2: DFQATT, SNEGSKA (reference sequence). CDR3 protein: CSARIPGQHTGAFF. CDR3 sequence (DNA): TGCAGTGCTAGAATCCCGGGACAACACACTGGAGCTTTCTTT.

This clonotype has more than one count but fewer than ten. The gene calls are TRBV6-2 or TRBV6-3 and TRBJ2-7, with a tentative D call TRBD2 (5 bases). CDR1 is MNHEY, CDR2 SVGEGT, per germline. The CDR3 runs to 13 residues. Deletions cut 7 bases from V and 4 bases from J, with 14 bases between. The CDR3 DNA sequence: TGTGCCAGCACCCCTCCCCCGGGGTACGAGCAGTACTTC. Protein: CASTPPPGYEQYF.

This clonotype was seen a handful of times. The CDR3 DNA follows: TGTGCTAGTAGTCTACAGGGGAGCTCCTATAATTCACCCCTCCACTTT. Translation: CASSLQGSSYNSPLHF. The chain uses TRBV12-5 and TRBJ1-6; TRBD1 agrees at 7 bases. V was clipped by 8 bases and J by 0 bases; unmatched bases: 7. This CDR3 has 16 residues. CDR1 and CDR2 from the germline V gene are LGHNT and FRNRAP.

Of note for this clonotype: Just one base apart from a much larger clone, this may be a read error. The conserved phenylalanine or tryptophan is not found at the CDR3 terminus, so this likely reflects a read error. This CDR3 reads CSVRQGPEAFC. The CDR3 coding sequence is TGCAGCGTTCGACAGGGCCCTGAAGCTTTCTGT. The rearrangement joins TRBV29-1 to TRBJ1-1; 7 bases are a match to TRBD1. CDR1 is SQVTM, CDR2 ANQGSEA, per germline. The CDR3 covers 11 residues. J lost 6 bases, V lost 5 bases, and 3 bases had no gene match.

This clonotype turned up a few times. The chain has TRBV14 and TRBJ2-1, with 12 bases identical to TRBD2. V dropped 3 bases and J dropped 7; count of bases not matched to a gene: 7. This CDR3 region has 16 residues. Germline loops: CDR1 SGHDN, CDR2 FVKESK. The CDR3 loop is CASSQLHGLAGNEQFF. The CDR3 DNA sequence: TGTGCCAGCAGCCAGCTACACGGACTAGCGGGAAATGAGCAGTTCTTC.

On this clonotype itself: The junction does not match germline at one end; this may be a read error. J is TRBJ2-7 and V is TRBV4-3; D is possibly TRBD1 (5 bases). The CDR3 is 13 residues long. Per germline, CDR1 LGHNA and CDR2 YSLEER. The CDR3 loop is CASSPCQDNEQYF. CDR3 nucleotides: TGTGCCAGCAGCCCCTGCCAGGACAACGAGCAGTACTTC.

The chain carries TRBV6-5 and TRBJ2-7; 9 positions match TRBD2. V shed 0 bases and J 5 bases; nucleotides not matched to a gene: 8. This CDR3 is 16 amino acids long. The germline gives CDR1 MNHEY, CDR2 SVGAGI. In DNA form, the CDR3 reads TGTGCCAGCAGTTACTCGTCCGCTAGCGGGGCGGACGAGCAGTACTTC. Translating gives CASSYSSASGADEQYF.

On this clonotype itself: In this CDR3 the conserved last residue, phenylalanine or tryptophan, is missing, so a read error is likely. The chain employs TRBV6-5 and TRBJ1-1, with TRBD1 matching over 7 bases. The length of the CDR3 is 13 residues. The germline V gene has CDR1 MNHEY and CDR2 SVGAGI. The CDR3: CVSNQQGSTVAFY. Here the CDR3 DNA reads TGTGTCAGCAATCAACAGGGGTCAACTGTAGCTTTCTAT.

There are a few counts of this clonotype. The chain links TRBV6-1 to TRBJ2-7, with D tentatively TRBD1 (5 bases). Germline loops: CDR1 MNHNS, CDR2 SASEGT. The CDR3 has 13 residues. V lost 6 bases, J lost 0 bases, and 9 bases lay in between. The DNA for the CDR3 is TGTGCCAGCAGCCCACAGGCCTCCTACGAGCAGTACTTC. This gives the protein CASSPQASYEQYF.

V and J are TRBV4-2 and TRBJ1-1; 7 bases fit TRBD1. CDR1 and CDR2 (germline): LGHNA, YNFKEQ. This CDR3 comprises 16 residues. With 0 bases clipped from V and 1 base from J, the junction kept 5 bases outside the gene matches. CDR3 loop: CASSQDQGTANTEAFF. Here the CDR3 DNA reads TGTGCCAGCAGCCAAGATCAAGGGACAGCGAACACTGAAGCTTTCTTT.

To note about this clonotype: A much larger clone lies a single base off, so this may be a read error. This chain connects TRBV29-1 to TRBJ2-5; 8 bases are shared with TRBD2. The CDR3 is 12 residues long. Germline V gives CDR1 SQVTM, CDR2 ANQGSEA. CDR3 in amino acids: CSVVRGLEAQYF. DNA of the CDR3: TGCAGCGTTGTTAGGGGACTAGAGGCCCAGTACTTC.

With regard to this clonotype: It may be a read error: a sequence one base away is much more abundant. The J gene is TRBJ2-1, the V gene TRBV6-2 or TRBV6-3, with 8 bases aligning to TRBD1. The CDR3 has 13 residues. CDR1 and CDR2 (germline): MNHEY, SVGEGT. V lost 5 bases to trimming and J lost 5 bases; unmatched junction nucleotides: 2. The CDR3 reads CASSRTGNNEQFF. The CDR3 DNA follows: TGTGCCAGCAGTAGGACAGGGAACAATGAGCAGTTCTTC.

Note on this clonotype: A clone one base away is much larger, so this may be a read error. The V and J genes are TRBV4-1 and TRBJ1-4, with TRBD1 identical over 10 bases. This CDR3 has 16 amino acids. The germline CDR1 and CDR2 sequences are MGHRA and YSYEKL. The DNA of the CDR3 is TGCGCCAACAGCCAAGATGGGACAGGGGATAATGAAAAACTGTTTTTT. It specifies CANSQDGTGDNEKLFF.

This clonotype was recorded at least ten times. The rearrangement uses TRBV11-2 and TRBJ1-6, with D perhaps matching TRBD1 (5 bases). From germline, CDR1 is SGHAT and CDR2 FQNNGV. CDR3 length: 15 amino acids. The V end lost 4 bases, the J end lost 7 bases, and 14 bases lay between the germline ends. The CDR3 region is CASSSMGTVNSPLHF. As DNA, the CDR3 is TGTGCCAGCAGCTCCATGGGGACGGTGAATTCACCCCTCCACTTT.

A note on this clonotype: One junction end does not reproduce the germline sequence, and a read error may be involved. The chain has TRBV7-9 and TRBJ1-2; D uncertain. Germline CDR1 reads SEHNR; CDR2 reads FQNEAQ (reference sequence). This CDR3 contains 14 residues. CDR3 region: CVSSLTLGYYGYTF. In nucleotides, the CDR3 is TGTGTCAGCAGCCTCACCCTTGGTTACTATGGCTACACCTTC.

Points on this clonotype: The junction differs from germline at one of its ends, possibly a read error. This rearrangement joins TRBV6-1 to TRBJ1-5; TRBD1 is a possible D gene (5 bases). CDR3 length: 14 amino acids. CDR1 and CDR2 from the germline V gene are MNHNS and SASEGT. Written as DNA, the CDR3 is TGTGCCAGCAGTGAATGGAGGGATGGGACTAAAATCGCTTTT. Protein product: CASSEWRDGTKIAF.

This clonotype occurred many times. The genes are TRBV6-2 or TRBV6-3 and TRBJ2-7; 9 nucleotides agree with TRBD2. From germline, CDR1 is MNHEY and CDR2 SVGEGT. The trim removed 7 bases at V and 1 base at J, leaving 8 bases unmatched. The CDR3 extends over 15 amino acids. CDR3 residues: CASTKTSGSSYEQYF. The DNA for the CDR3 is TGTGCCAGCACCAAGACTAGCGGAAGTTCCTACGAGCAGTACTTC.

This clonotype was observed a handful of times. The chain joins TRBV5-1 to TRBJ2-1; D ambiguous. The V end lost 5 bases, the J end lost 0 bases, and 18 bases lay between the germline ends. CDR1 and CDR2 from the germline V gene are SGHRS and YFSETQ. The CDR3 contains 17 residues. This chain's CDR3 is CASRNKGTESSYNEQFF. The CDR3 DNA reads TGCGCCAGCAGAAACAAGGGAACGGAGAGCTCCTACAATGAGCAGTTCTTC.